A selection of T cell receptor beta chains follows, all from one sample in a study of blood T cell repertoires in COVID-19. Some clones are missing from TCRdb's copy, which holds only in-frame ones; the method was immunoSEQ multiplex PCR. The table records 200,000 to 250,000 clones, more than 70% of them present only once. Sequencing used peripheral blood. The source is a human donor in a cohort sampled during active COVID-19. CDR3s leave out the opening cysteine and the closing phenylalanine or tryptophan. A D gene is named only where the DNA matches it firmly. Size is stated for part of the rows, as once, few or many counts, or as a class when the clone is expanded.

cdr3_aa: ASSAQGAGFHEQY; d_call: TRBD1; v_call: TRBV5-4; clone_size: NA; cdr3_length: 13; j_call: TRBJ2-7
cdr3_aa: ASSSGQGGNNEQF; d_call: TRBD1; v_call: TRBV11-3; clone_size: NA; cdr3_length: 13; j_call: TRBJ2-1
cdr3_aa: AIRQGTGTGELF; d_call: TRBD1; v_call: TRBV10-3; clone_size: few; cdr3_length: 12; j_call: TRBJ2-2
cdr3_aa: ASKEGGGGNQPQH; d_call: NA; v_call: TRBV6-5; clone_size: NA; cdr3_length: 13; j_call: TRBJ1-5
cdr3_aa: ASSARDREYYGYT; d_call: TRBD1; v_call: TRBV9; clone_size: NA; cdr3_length: 13; j_call: TRBJ1-2
cdr3_aa: ASRSGRGGSTDTQY; d_call: TRBD2; v_call: TRBV5-1; clone_size: NA; cdr3_length: 14; j_call: TRBJ2-3
cdr3_aa: ASSLRFGTRNYGYT; d_call: NA; v_call: TRBV5-4; clone_size: few; cdr3_length: 14; j_call: TRBJ1-2
cdr3_aa: ASSTPGLADEQF; d_call: TRBD2; v_call: TRBV6-5; clone_size: once; cdr3_length: 12; j_call: TRBJ2-1
cdr3_aa: ASSTADRGWGEKLF; d_call: TRBD1; v_call: TRBV5-1; clone_size: NA; cdr3_length: 14; j_call: TRBJ1-4
cdr3_aa: ASGGQGARGYT; d_call: TRBD1; v_call: TRBV7-8; clone_size: NA; cdr3_length: 11; j_call: TRBJ1-2
cdr3_aa: ASSQDPGSIYGYT; d_call: NA; v_call: TRBV4-2; clone_size: NA; cdr3_length: 13; j_call: TRBJ1-2
cdr3_aa: ASSPDRGGTEAF; d_call: TRBD1; v_call: TRBV18; clone_size: NA; cdr3_length: 12; j_call: TRBJ1-1
cdr3_aa: ASSLSGGFEKLF; d_call: NA; v_call: TRBV27; clone_size: NA; cdr3_length: 12; j_call: TRBJ1-4
cdr3_aa: ASSLDQGPDISTDTQY; d_call: NA; v_call: TRBV11-3; clone_size: NA; cdr3_length: 16; j_call: TRBJ2-3
cdr3_aa: ASSLVRSSGMSTDTQY; d_call: TRBD2; v_call: TRBV5-6; clone_size: once; cdr3_length: 16; j_call: TRBJ2-3
cdr3_aa: ASSLGRTGRDYGYT; d_call: TRBD1; v_call: TRBV7-9; clone_size: few; cdr3_length: 14; j_call: TRBJ1-2
cdr3_aa: ATMRERGGLNEQF; d_call: TRBD2; v_call: TRBV2; clone_size: NA; cdr3_length: 13; j_call: TRBJ2-1
cdr3_aa: ASSLGMVGGYGYT; d_call: NA; v_call: TRBV5-1; clone_size: NA; cdr3_length: 13; j_call: TRBJ1-2
cdr3_aa: ASSPYGGNYGYT; d_call: NA; v_call: TRBV6-5; clone_size: NA; cdr3_length: 12; j_call: TRBJ1-2
cdr3_aa: ASKKTSGVNTGELF; d_call: TRBD2; v_call: TRBV27; clone_size: NA; cdr3_length: 14; j_call: TRBJ2-2
cdr3_aa: ASSKTSSYNEQF; d_call: NA; v_call: TRBV14; clone_size: NA; cdr3_length: 12; j_call: TRBJ2-1
cdr3_aa: ASSLGQGRTEAF; d_call: TRBD1; v_call: TRBV7-2; clone_size: NA; cdr3_length: 12; j_call: TRBJ1-1
cdr3_aa: ASSSSQSGPIFRYT; d_call: NA; v_call: TRBV7-9; clone_size: NA; cdr3_length: 14; j_call: TRBJ1-2
cdr3_aa: ASSLTSGRQETQY; d_call: TRBD2; v_call: TRBV4-1; clone_size: few; cdr3_length: 13; j_call: TRBJ2-5
cdr3_aa: ASSLGPGDEQY; d_call: NA; v_call: TRBV7-3; clone_size: NA; cdr3_length: 11; j_call: TRBJ2-7
cdr3_aa: ASSLDLLLAGGTDTQY; d_call: TRBD2; v_call: TRBV7-2; clone_size: NA; cdr3_length: 16; j_call: TRBJ2-3
cdr3_aa: ASSRRRGREGPFSYEQY; d_call: TRBD2; v_call: TRBV4-1; clone_size: NA; cdr3_length: 17; j_call: TRBJ2-7
cdr3_aa: ASSSTPGGSHSPLH; d_call: NA; v_call: TRBV6-5; clone_size: NA; cdr3_length: 14; j_call: TRBJ1-6
cdr3_aa: ASSSRDTPDNEQF; d_call: NA; v_call: TRBV27; clone_size: NA; cdr3_length: 13; j_call: TRBJ2-1
cdr3_aa: ASRTRRDGSQPQH; d_call: NA; v_call: TRBV28; clone_size: NA; cdr3_length: 13; j_call: TRBJ1-5
cdr3_aa: ASSPKWSGDSNQPQH; d_call: NA; v_call: TRBV18; clone_size: once; cdr3_length: 15; j_call: TRBJ1-5
cdr3_aa: ATSESGGAYEQF; d_call: TRBD2; v_call: TRBV24-1; clone_size: NA; cdr3_length: 12; j_call: TRBJ2-1
cdr3_aa: ATLAGGLVYGYT; d_call: NA; v_call: TRBV28; clone_size: NA; cdr3_length: 12; j_call: TRBJ1-2
cdr3_aa: ASSSHEASGGYEQY; d_call: TRBD2; v_call: TRBV7-9; clone_size: NA; cdr3_length: 14; j_call: TRBJ2-7
cdr3_aa: ASSPSVSSGNTIY; d_call: NA; v_call: TRBV3-1/TRBV3-2; clone_size: NA; cdr3_length: 13; j_call: TRBJ1-3
cdr3_aa: ASSLAGGGNEQF; d_call: TRBD2; v_call: TRBV6-5; clone_size: NA; cdr3_length: 12; j_call: TRBJ2-1
cdr3_aa: ASSFIGSRAQETQY; d_call: NA; v_call: TRBV7-9; clone_size: NA; cdr3_length: 14; j_call: TRBJ2-5
cdr3_aa: ASSVAGGGFSEQY; d_call: TRBD1; v_call: TRBV2; clone_size: NA; cdr3_length: 13; j_call: TRBJ2-7
cdr3_aa: AWSVAGQGAYEQY; d_call: TRBD1; v_call: TRBV30; clone_size: NA; cdr3_length: 13; j_call: TRBJ2-7
cdr3_aa: ASSSRGAGASTDTQY; d_call: TRBD2; v_call: TRBV7-9; clone_size: NA; cdr3_length: 15; j_call: TRBJ2-3
cdr3_aa: ASSSPELALKETQY; d_call: TRBD2; v_call: TRBV5-6; clone_size: once; cdr3_length: 14; j_call: TRBJ2-5
cdr3_aa: ASSSGRRDLNEQF; d_call: NA; v_call: TRBV11-3; clone_size: NA; cdr3_length: 13; j_call: TRBJ2-1
cdr3_aa: ASSQETTGQGGYT; d_call: TRBD1; v_call: TRBV4-2; clone_size: once; cdr3_length: 13; j_call: TRBJ1-2
cdr3_aa: ASSPQTGTDYGYT; d_call: TRBD1; v_call: TRBV5-1; clone_size: NA; cdr3_length: 13; j_call: TRBJ1-2
cdr3_aa: ASRKRDGYEQY; d_call: NA; v_call: TRBV10-2; clone_size: NA; cdr3_length: 11; j_call: TRBJ2-7
cdr3_aa: ASSQRTGANNSPLH; d_call: TRBD1; v_call: TRBV3-1/TRBV3-2; clone_size: NA; cdr3_length: 14; j_call: TRBJ1-6
cdr3_aa: ASSSGNTGELF; d_call: NA; v_call: TRBV5-6; clone_size: NA; cdr3_length: 11; j_call: TRBJ2-2
cdr3_aa: ASSVGTETNEKLF; d_call: NA; v_call: TRBV9; clone_size: NA; cdr3_length: 13; j_call: TRBJ1-4
cdr3_aa: ASIRDISNYGYT; d_call: NA; v_call: TRBV7-9; clone_size: NA; cdr3_length: 12; j_call: TRBJ1-2
cdr3_aa: SARTSGGHGEQF; d_call: TRBD2; v_call: TRBV29-1; clone_size: NA; cdr3_length: 12; j_call: TRBJ2-1
cdr3_aa: SASVRQGQQGIQVAEAF; d_call: TRBD1; v_call: TRBV20-1; clone_size: NA; cdr3_length: 17; j_call: TRBJ1-1
cdr3_aa: ASSRNRDRGLGNYGYT; d_call: TRBD1; v_call: TRBV5-8; clone_size: many; cdr3_length: 16; j_call: TRBJ1-2
cdr3_aa: ASRTQLRTDTQY; d_call: NA; v_call: TRBV5-4; clone_size: NA; cdr3_length: 12; j_call: TRBJ2-3
cdr3_aa: ASSEAQGYGQPQH; d_call: NA; v_call: TRBV6-1; clone_size: NA; cdr3_length: 13; j_call: TRBJ1-5
cdr3_aa: ASSPADRGDTEAF; d_call: TRBD1; v_call: TRBV11-3; clone_size: NA; cdr3_length: 13; j_call: TRBJ1-1
cdr3_aa: ASSPGGQPNTEAF; d_call: NA; v_call: TRBV5-1; clone_size: NA; cdr3_length: 13; j_call: TRBJ1-1
cdr3_aa: ASSDGREYGYT; d_call: NA; v_call: TRBV2; clone_size: few; cdr3_length: 11; j_call: TRBJ1-2
cdr3_aa: ATSRDLAGPGNTIY; d_call: NA; v_call: TRBV15; clone_size: NA; cdr3_length: 14; j_call: TRBJ1-3
cdr3_aa: ASSHLREETQY; d_call: NA; v_call: TRBV4-2; clone_size: NA; cdr3_length: 11; j_call: TRBJ2-5
cdr3_aa: ASIPSAAYEQY; d_call: NA; v_call: TRBV28; clone_size: NA; cdr3_length: 11; j_call: TRBJ2-7